The present T cell receptor (beta chain) was sequenced within a study of Ad26.COV2.S vaccination and SARS-CoV-2 variants. Across the study: Donor participated within the Ad26.COV2.S arm of the COV1001 trial. Once, or twice with 56 days between doses, Ad26.COV2.S was given intramuscularly.

The germline V gene encodes CDR1 MDHEN and CDR2 SYDVKM. The CDR3 extends over 17 amino acids. Trimming took 2 bases from V and 3 from J, leaving 20 bases between them. Sequencing was performed with immunoSEQ multiplex PCR; in TCRdb, only in-frame clones are kept and a portion is missing. The sample gives almost 400,000 clones, approximately 91% of which show up once; 1.5% to 2% is in the top ten. Described treatment: around 19 received Ad26.COV2.S at low or high dose, single or two shots; 5 received placebo; per-sample allocation not given. All samples were drawn on day 63, counting from the first vaccine or placebo injection. This clone came up once.

The material sequenced was peripheral blood, taken in a trial of Ad26.COV2.S vaccine versus placebo. The chain is built from TRBV28 and TRBJ2-7; D tentatively fits TRBD1 or TRBD2 (5 bases each). This clonotype originated in a person aged 18-65 years who received the Ad26.COV2.S COVID-19 vaccine or a placebo. CDR3 residues: CASSLSGDWTPNYEQYF. The CDR3 nucleotides read TGTGCCAGCAGTTTAAGCGGAGACTGGACACCGAACTACGAGCAGTACTTC.